This TCR beta chain derives from a study of cytotoxic CD8 clonotypes in ibrutinib-treated CLL. General study points: At the start, clonality exceeded age-matched healthy donors and followed circulating CD8+ T-cell counts.

Produced via immunoSEQ multiplex PCR; TCRdb's table is partial and in-frame only. The data contain over 100,000 clones, 75% to 90% of them singletons. Looked up from germline, CDR1 is SGHDN and CDR2 is FVKESK. The CDR3 loop spans 17 amino acids. The ends lost 1 base at V and 4 bases at J; junction bases unmatched: 7. A remark on this clone: Its antigen is still unknown.

The chain employs TRBV14 and TRBJ2-1; 10 bases agree with TRBD1. This sample comprised PBMCs, obtained after 24 months of ibrutinib treatment. The receptor's source is a human donor with chronic lymphocytic leukemia. The CDR3 coding sequence is TGTGCCAGCAGCCAAGGAGGTTGGGACAGGGGATACAATGAGCAGTTCTTC. Translating gives CASSQGGWDRGYNEQFF.